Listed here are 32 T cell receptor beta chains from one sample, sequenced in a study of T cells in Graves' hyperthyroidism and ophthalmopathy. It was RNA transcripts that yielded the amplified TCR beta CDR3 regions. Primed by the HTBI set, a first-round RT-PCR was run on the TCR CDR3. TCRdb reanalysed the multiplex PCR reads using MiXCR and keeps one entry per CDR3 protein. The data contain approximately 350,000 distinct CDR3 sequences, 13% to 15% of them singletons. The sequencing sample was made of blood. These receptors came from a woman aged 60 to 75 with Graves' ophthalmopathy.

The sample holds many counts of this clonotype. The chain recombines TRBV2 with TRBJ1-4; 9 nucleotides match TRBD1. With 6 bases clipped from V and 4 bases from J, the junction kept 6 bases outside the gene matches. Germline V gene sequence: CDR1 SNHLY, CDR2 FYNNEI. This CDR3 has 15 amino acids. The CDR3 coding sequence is TGTGCCAGCAGCCCCGGGACAGGGAATAATGAAAAACTGTTTTTT. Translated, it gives CASSPGTGNNEKLFF. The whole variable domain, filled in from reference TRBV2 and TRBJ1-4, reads EPEVTQTPSHQVTQMGQEVILRCVPISNHLYFYWYRQILGQKVEFLVSFYNNEISEKSEIFDDQFSVERPDGSNFTLKIRSTKLEDSAMYFCASSPGTGNNEKLFFGSGTQLSVL.

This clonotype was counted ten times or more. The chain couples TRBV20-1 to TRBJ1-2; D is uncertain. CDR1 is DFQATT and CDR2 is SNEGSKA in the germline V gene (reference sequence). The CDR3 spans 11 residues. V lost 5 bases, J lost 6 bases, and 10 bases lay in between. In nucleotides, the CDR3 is TGCAGTGCTTTCCACTCGGATGGCTACACCTTC. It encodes CSAFHSDGYTF.

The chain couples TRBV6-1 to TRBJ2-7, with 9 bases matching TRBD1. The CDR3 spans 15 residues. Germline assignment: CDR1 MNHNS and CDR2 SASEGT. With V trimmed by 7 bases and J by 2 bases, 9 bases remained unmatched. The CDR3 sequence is CASMIATGGAYEQYF. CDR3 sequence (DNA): TGTGCCAGCATGATAGCGACAGGGGGGGCCTACGAGCAGTACTTC.

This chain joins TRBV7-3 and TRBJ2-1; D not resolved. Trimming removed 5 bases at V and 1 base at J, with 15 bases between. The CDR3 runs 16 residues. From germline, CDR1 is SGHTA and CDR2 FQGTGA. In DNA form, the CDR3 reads TGTGCCAGCAGCCTAGATAGCCCAAGATCCTACAATGAGCAGTTCTTC. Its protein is CASSLDSPRSYNEQFF.

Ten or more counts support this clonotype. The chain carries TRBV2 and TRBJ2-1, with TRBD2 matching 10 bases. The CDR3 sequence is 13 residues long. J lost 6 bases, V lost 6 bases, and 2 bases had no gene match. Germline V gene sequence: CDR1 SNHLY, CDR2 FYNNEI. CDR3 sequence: CASSGTSANEQFF. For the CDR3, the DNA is TGTGCCAGCAGCGGGACTAGCGCCAATGAGCAGTTCTTC.

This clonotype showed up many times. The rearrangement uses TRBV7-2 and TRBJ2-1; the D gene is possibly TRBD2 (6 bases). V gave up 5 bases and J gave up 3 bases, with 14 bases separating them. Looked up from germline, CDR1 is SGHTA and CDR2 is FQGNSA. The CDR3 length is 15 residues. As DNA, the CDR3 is TGTGCCAGCAGCCCCTTAGCGGAGTTCTACAATGAGCAGTTCTTC. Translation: CASSPLAEFYNEQFF.

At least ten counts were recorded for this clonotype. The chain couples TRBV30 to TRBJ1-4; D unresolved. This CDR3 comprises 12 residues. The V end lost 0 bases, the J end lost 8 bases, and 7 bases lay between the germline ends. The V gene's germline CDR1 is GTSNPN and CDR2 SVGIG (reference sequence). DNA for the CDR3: TGTGCCTGGAGTGTTGACGGGGAAAAACTGTTTTTT. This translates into CAWSVDGEKLFF. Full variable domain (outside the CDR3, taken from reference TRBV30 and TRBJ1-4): SQTIHQWPATLVQPVGSPLSLECTVEGTSNPNLYWYRQAAGRGLQLLFYSVGIGQISSEVPQNLSASRPQDRQFILSSKKLLLSDSGFYLCAWSVDGEKLFFGSGTQLSVL.

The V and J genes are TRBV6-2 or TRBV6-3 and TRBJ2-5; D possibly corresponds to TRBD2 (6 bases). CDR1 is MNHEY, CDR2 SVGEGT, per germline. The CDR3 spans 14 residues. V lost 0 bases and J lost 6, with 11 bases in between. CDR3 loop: CASSYSPSVQTQYF. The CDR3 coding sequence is TGTGCCAGCAGTTACTCCCCTAGCGTGCAGACCCAGTACTTC.

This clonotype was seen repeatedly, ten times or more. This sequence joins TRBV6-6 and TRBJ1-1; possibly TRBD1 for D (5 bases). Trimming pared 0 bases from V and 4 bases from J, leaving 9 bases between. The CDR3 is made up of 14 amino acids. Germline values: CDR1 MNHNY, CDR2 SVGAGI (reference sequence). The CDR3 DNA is TGTGCCAGCAGTTACTCCGGGGGTCGCACTGAAGCTTTCTTT. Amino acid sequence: CASSYSGGRTEAFF.

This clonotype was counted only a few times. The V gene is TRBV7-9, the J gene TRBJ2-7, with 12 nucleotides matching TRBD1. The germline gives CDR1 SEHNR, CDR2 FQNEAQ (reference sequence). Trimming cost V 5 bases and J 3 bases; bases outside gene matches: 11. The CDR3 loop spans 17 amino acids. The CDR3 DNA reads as TGTGCCAGCAGCGCCGGGACAGGGGGCCACATCGGCTACGAGCAGTACTTC. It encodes CASSAGTGGHIGYEQYF.

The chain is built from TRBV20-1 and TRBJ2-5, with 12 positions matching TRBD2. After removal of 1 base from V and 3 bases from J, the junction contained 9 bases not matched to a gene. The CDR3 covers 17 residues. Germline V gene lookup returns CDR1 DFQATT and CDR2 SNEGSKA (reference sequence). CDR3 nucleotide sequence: TGCAGTGCTAGAGTTGACACTAGCGGGGGGATTGAAGAGACCCAGTACTTC. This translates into CSARVDTSGGIEETQYF.

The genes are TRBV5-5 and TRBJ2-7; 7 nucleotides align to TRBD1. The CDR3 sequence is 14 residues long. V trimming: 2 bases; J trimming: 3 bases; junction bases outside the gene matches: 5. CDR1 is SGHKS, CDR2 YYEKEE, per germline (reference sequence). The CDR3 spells CASSFRDSIYEQYF. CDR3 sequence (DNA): TGTGCCAGCAGCTTTAGGGACAGTATCTACGAGCAGTACTTC.

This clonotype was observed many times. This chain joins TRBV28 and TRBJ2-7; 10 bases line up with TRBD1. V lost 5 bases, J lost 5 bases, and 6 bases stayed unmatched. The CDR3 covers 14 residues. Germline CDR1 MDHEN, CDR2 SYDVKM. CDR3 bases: TGTGCCAGCAGTCGACAGGGGGCGGGGAACGAGCAGTACTTC. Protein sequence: CASSRQGAGNEQYF.

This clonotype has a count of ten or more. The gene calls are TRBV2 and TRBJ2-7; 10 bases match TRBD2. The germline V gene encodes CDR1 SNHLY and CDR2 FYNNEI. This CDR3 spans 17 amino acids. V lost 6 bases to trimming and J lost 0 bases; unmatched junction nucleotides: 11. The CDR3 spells CASRGWLAGDSSYEQYF. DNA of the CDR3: TGTGCCAGCAGAGGTTGGCTAGCGGGAGATTCCTCCTACGAGCAGTACTTC.

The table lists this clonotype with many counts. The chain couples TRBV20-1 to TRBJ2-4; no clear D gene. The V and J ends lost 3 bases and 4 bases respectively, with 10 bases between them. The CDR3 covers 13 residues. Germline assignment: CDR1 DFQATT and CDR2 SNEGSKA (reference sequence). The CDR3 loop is CSASGQAKNIQYF. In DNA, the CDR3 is TGCAGTGCTAGTGGGCAGGCAAAAAACATTCAGTACTTC.

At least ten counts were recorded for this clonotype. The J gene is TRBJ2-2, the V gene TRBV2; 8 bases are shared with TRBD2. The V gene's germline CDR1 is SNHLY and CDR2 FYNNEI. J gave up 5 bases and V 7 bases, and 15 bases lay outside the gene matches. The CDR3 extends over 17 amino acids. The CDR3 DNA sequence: TGTGCCAGCACACGGGGGGGGACTAGGGCAACAACCGGGGAGCTGTTTTTT. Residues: CASTRGGTRATTGELFF. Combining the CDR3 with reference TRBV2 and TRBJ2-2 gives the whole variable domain EPEVTQTPSHQVTQMGQEVILRCVPISNHLYFYWYRQILGQKVEFLVSFYNNEISEKSEIFDDQFSVERPDGSNFTLKIRSTKLEDSAMYFCASTRGGTRATTGELFFGEGSRLTVL.

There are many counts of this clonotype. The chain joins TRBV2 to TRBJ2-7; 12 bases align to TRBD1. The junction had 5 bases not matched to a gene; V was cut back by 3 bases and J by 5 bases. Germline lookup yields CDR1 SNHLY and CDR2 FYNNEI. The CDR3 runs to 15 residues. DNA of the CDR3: TGTGCCAGCAGTGATCGGGGACAGGGGGCCGACGAGCAGTACTTC. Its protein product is CASSDRGQGADEQYF.

The CDR3 DNA reads as TGTGCCAGCAGTTACTCCCGGACGTACAATGAGCAGTTCTTC. Translated, it gives CASSYSRTYNEQFF. This chain uses TRBV6-6 with TRBJ2-1; D not resolved. The CDR3 totals 14 residues. Per germline, CDR1 MNHNY and CDR2 SVGAGI (reference sequence). V was pared by 0 bases and J by 4 bases, with 7 bases between.

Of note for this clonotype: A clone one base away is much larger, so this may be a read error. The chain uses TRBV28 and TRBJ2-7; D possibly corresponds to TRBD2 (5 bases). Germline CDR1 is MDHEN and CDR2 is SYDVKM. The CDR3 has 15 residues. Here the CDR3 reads CTSALGTRGSYEQYF. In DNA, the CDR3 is TGTACCAGCGCTCTAGGTACTAGAGGGTCCTACGAGCAGTACTTC.

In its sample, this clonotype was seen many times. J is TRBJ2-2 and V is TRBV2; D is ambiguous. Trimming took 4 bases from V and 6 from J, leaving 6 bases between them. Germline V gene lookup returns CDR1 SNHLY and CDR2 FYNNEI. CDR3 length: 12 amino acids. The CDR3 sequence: CASSGTSGELFF. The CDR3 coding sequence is TGTGCCAGCAGTGGGACCTCCGGGGAGCTGTTTTTT.

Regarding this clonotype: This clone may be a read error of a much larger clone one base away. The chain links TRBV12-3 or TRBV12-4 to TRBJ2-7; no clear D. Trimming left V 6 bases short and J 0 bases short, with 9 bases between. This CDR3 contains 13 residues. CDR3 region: CASRSRGSYEQYF. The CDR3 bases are TGTGCCAGCAGGTCTAGAGGCTCCTACGAGCAGTACTTC.

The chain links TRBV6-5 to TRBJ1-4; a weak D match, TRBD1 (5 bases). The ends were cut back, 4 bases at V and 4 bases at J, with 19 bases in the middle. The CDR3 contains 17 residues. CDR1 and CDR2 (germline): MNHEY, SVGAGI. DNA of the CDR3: TGTGCCAGCAGTTCCTCAGGGACCAGGGTGATTAATGAAAAACTGTTTTTT. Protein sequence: CASSSSGTRVINEKLFF.

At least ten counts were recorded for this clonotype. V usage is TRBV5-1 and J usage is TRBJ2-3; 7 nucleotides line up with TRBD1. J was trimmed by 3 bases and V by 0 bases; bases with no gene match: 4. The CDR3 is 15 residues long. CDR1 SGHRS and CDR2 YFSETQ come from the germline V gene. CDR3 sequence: CASSLEGRGTDTQYF. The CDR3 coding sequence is TGCGCCAGCAGCTTGGAGGGCAGGGGGACAGATACGCAGTATTTT.

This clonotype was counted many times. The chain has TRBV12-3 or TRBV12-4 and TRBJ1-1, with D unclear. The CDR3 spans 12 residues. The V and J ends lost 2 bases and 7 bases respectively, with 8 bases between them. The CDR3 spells CASSLRRYEAFF. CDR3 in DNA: TGTGCCAGCAGTTTACGCAGATATGAAGCTTTCTTT.

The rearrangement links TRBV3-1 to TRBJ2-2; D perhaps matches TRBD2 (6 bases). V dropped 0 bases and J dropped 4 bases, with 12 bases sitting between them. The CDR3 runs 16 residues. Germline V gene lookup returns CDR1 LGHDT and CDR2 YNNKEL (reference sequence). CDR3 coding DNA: TGTGCCAGCAGCCAAGATGGGGGGATGGGCACCGGGGAGCTGTTTTTT. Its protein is CASSQDGGMGTGELFF.

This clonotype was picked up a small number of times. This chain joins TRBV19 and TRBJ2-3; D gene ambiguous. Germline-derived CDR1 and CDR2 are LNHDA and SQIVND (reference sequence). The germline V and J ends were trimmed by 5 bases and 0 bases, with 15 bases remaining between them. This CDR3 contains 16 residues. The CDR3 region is CASSAMALSSTDTQYF. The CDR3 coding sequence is TGTGCCAGTAGTGCCATGGCGCTTTCTAGCACAGATACGCAGTATTTT.

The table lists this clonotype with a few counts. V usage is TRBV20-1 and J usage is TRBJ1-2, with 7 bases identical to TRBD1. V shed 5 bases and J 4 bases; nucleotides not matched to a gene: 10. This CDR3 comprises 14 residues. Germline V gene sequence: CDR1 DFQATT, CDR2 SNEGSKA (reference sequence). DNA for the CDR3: TGCAGTGCTGATGGGGACAGTCTTGGCTATGGCTACACCTTC. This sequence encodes CSADGDSLGYGYTF.

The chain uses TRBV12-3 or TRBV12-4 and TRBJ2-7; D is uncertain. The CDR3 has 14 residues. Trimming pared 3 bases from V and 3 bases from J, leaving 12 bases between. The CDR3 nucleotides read TGTGCCAGCAGTTTTTCAGCATCCAGCTACGAGCAGTACTTC. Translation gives CASSFSASSYEQYF.

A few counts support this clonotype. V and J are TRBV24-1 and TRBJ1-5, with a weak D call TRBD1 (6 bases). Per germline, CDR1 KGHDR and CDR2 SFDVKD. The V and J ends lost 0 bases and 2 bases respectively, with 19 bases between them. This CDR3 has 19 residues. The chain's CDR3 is CATSDLRVGGLLRNQPQHF. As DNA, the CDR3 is TGTGCCACCAGTGATTTGCGTGTTGGGGGGCTCTTGCGCAATCAGCCCCAGCATTTT.

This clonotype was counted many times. CDR3 loop: CASRRTIQDTQYF. In DNA, the CDR3 is TGTGCCAGCAGGCGGACTATCCAGGATACGCAGTATTTT. The V and J genes are TRBV3-1 and TRBJ2-3; weak D call: TRBD2 (6 bases). V lost 6 bases to trimming and J lost 6 bases, with 13 bases between them. The CDR3 totals 13 residues. Germline values: CDR1 LGHDT, CDR2 YNNKEL (reference sequence).

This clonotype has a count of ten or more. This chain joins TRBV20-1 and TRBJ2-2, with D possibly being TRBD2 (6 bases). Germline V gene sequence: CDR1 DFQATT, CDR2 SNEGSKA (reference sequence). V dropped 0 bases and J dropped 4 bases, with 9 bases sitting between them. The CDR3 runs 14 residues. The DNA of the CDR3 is TGCAGTGCTAGAGATTGGGGGGTCACCGGGGAGCTGTTTTTT. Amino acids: CSARDWGVTGELFF.

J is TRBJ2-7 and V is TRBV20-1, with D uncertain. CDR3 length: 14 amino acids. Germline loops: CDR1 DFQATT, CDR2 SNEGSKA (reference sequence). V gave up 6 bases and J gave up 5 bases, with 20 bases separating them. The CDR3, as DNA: TGCAGTGCCGCATGGGCAGAGTCCAACCACGAGCAGTACTTC. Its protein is CSAAWAESNHEQYF.